Shown below are 27 T cell receptor beta chains from a single sample sequenced in a study of T cell responses to AZD1222 COVID-19 vaccine. Produced via immunoSEQ multiplex PCR; TCRdb's table is partial and in-frame only. The data contain roughly 92,000 clones, 90% of them singletons. Sequences were derived from peripheral blood, sampled on day 0 of AZD1222 vaccination. The receptors shown here come from an adult in good health.

The CDR3 reads CASSYSSNTGELFF. The CDR3 DNA follows: TGTGCCAGCAGTTACTCCTCGAACACCGGGGAGCTGTTTTTT. The chain has TRBV6-2 or TRBV6-3 and TRBJ2-2; D unclear. Deletions cut 0 bases from V and 0 bases from J, with 2 bases between. The CDR3 contains 14 residues. Germline V CDR1 and CDR2: MNHEY, SVGEGT.

The rearrangement links TRBV7-9 to TRBJ2-7; D may be TRBD2 (6 bases). Germline CDR1 and CDR2: SEHNR and FQNEAQ (reference sequence). Trimming removed 8 bases from V and 0 bases from J, with 23 bases in between. The CDR3 length is 17 residues. The CDR3: CASHHAGLASSSYEQYF. As DNA, the CDR3 is TGTGCCAGCCACCATGCGGGGTTAGCATCGAGCTCCTACGAGCAGTACTTC.

This chain uses TRBV12-5 with TRBJ2-3; no firm D call. V was cut by 3 bases and J by 5 bases, with 15 bases left in between. This CDR3 region has 15 residues. Germline lookup yields CDR1 LGHNT and CDR2 FRNRAP. This CDR3 reads CASGFDPARRDTQYF. The CDR3 DNA follows: TGTGCTAGTGGTTTCGACCCGGCAAGGAGAGATACGCAGTATTTT.

The CDR3 region has the DNA TGTGCCAGCAGGATGGCCGTTTCGGGCCAGCCCCAGCATTTT. Its protein is CASRMAVSGQPQHF. The chain has TRBV27 and TRBJ1-5; D remains ambiguous. This CDR3 is 14 amino acids long. Germline V gene lookup returns CDR1 MNHEY and CDR2 SMNVEV (reference sequence). Between the trimmed V and J ends, which lost 6 bases and 7 bases, there was a span of 16 bases.

The J gene is TRBJ1-2, the V gene TRBV5-1; D is undetermined. Trimming took off 0 bases at V and 4 bases at J, with 10 bases between the two ends. The CDR3 has 14 residues. In germline, CDR1 is SGHRS, CDR2 YFSETQ. For the CDR3, the DNA is TGCGCCAGCAGCTTGGATAGGGCACCCTATGGCTACACCTTC. Translation gives CASSLDRAPYGYTF.

The chain has TRBV19 and TRBJ1-3; D is unclear. V lost 8 bases to trimming and J lost 0 bases, with 20 bases between them. CDR1 and CDR2 (germline): LNHDA, SQIVND (reference sequence). This CDR3 spans 17 amino acids. DNA of the CDR3: TGTGCCAGTCTGGGTCTCTCGGCCTTTTCCTCTGGAAACACCATATATTTT. As protein: CASLGLSAFSSGNTIYF. Full variable domain (missing parts from reference TRBV19 and TRBJ1-3): DGGITQSPKYLFRKEGQNVTLSCEQNLNHDAMYWYRQDPGQGLRLIYYSQIVNDFQKGDIAEGYSVSREKKESFPLTVTSAQKNPTAFYLCASLGLSAFSSGNTIYFGEGSWLTVV.

In its sample, this clone was seen a few times. The genes are TRBV6-5 and TRBJ1-1, with D uncertain. V dropped 2 bases and J dropped 1 base, with 5 bases sitting between them. Germline V CDR1 and CDR2: MNHEY, SVGAGI. CDR3 length: 13 amino acids. The CDR3 nucleotides read TGTGCCAGCAGTTACAAGGCGAACACTGAAGCTTTCTTT. Its translation is CASSYKANTEAFF.

This sequence joins TRBV4-1 and TRBJ1-6; 9 bases match TRBD1. J was trimmed by 7 bases and V by 6 bases; bases with no gene match: 4. Germline CDR1 is MGHRA and CDR2 is YSYEKL. The CDR3 contains 14 residues. CDR3 DNA: TGCGCCAGCAGGTCCGGGACAGGGAATTCACCCCTCCACTTT. Its protein is CASRSGTGNSPLHF.

This chain links TRBV7-3 with TRBJ1-1, with D tentatively TRBD1 (5 bases). The CDR3 runs 13 residues. Trimming took off 5 bases at V and 3 bases at J, with 10 bases between the two ends. Germline V lookup: CDR1 SGHTA, CDR2 FQGTGA. CDR3 in amino acids: CASSRGEDTEAFF. The CDR3 nucleotides are TGTGCCAGCAGCCGGGGGGAGGACACTGAAGCTTTCTTT.

V usage is TRBV5-1 and J usage is TRBJ2-7; perhaps TRBD2 as D (6 bases). This CDR3 is 14 amino acids long. Germline assignment: CDR1 SGHRS and CDR2 YFSETQ. The V end was cut by 4 bases, the J end by 0 bases, with 11 bases between. The CDR3 region is CASSVPAGSYEQYF. CDR3 coding DNA: TGCGCCAGCAGCGTCCCAGCGGGCTCCTACGAGCAGTACTTC. The full variable domain, in which reference TRBV5-1 and TRBJ2-7 provide the parts outside the CDR3, is KAGVTQTPRYLIKTRGQQVTLSCSPISGHRSVSWYQQTPGQGLQFLFEYFSETQRNKGNFPGRFSGRQFSNSRSEMNVSTLELGDSALYLCASSVPAGSYEQYFGPGTRLTVT.

This chain joins TRBV5-1 and TRBJ1-6; D is uncertain. Looked up from germline, CDR1 is SGHRS and CDR2 is YFSETQ. Trimming took off 5 bases at V and 9 bases at J, with 15 bases between the two ends. The CDR3 covers 14 residues. The CDR3 loop is CASSDAPGGSPLHF. The CDR3 bases are TGCGCCAGCAGTGACGCCCCAGGAGGTTCACCCCTCCACTTT.

CDR3 region: CASSIRTGAQYGYTF. CDR3 DNA: TGTGCCAGCAGTATTCGTACAGGGGCGCAGTATGGCTACACCTTC. The rearrangement uses TRBV6-6 and TRBJ1-2; 7 nucleotides align to TRBD1. CDR3 size: 15 residues. V dropped 5 bases and J dropped 5; count of bases not matched to a gene: 11. CDR1 MNHNY and CDR2 SVGAGI come from the germline V gene (reference sequence).

V gene TRBV9 combines with J gene TRBJ1-5; weak D call: TRBD1 (5 bases). In germline, CDR1 is SGDLS, CDR2 YYNGEE. CDR3 length equals 15 residues. Trimming pared 4 bases from V and 1 base from J, leaving 12 bases between. The CDR3 nucleotides read TGTGCCAGCAGCCTTGGGGGTGGAAGCAATCAGCCCCAGCATTTT. It encodes CASSLGGGSNQPQHF.

The chain uses TRBV29-1 and TRBJ1-2, with a tentative D call TRBD1 (6 bases). The CDR3 runs to 14 residues. Germline assignment: CDR1 SQVTM and CDR2 ANQGSEA. V was clipped by 0 bases and J by 5 bases, with 13 bases between them. The chain's CDR3 is CSVEETGKPYGYTF. DNA of the CDR3: TGCAGCGTTGAAGAAACAGGGAAACCGTATGGCTACACCTTC. Using reference TRBV29-1 and TRBJ1-2 for the parts outside the CDR3, the full variable domain is SAVISQKPSRDICQRGTSLTIQCQVDSQVTMMFWYRQQPGQSLTLIATANQGSEATYESGFVIDKFPISRPNLTFSTLTVSNMSPEDSSIYLCSVEETGKPYGYTFGSGTRLTVV.

The V gene is TRBV5-1, the J gene TRBJ1-1; D uncertain. V dropped 0 bases and J dropped 8 bases, with 8 bases sitting between them. Germline V gene data show CDR1 as SGHRS and CDR2 as YFSETQ. The CDR3 runs to 12 residues. The CDR3 spells CASSLAGGEAFF. The CDR3 coding sequence is TGCGCCAGCAGCTTGGCGGGAGGAGAAGCTTTCTTT. The full variable domain, with the rest looked up from reference TRBV5-1 and TRBJ1-1, is KAGVTQTPRYLIKTRGQQVTLSCSPISGHRSVSWYQQTPGQGLQFLFEYFSETQRNKGNFPGRFSGRQFSNSRSEMNVSTLELGDSALYLCASSLAGGEAFFGQGTRLTVV.

The V call is TRBV6-5, the J call TRBJ1-6; a weak D match, TRBD1 (5 bases). The CDR3 has 16 amino acids. V lost 3 bases, J lost 6 bases, and 15 bases lay in between. Germline V gene lookup returns CDR1 MNHEY and CDR2 SVGAGI. The CDR3, as DNA: TGTGCCAGCAGTTATAGGCAGGCGAGGGGTAATTCACCCCTCCACTTT. It codes for CASSYRQARGNSPLHF.

The gene calls are TRBV3-1 (or the pseudogene TRBV3-2) and TRBJ1-6; D unresolved. Germline V lookup: CDR1 LGHDT, CDR2 YNNKEL (reference sequence). Trimming shortened V by 3 bases and J by 7 bases, and 10 bases separated the two germline ends. This CDR3 region has 14 residues. The CDR3 loop reads CASSQGRLNSPLHF. The CDR3 DNA sequence: TGTGCCAGCAGCCAGGGCAGGTTAAATTCACCCCTCCACTTT.

This rearrangement joins TRBV9 to TRBJ1-1; a weak D match, TRBD1 (5 bases). V shed 4 bases and J shed 2 bases, with 12 bases lying between them. The V gene's germline CDR1 is SGDLS and CDR2 YYNGEE. The CDR3 runs to 14 residues. In DNA, the CDR3 is TGTGCCAGCAGCCCCTCCGGACATAACACTGAAGCTTTCTTT. This codes for CASSPSGHNTEAFF.

The chain has TRBV2 and TRBJ1-2, with 8 nucleotides matching TRBD1. Germline trimming cut 5 bases from V and 8 bases from J; bases unmatched to any gene: 10. The CDR3 is 14 amino acids. From germline, CDR1 is SNHLY and CDR2 FYNNEI. CDR3 in amino acids: CASSPRTGPEGYTF. CDR3 coding DNA: TGTGCCAGCAGTCCTCGGACAGGGCCTGAGGGCTACACCTTC.

The V gene is TRBV5-1, the J gene TRBJ2-1; 8 nucleotides agree with TRBD1. V shed 2 bases and J 7 bases; nucleotides not matched to a gene: 8. Germline V CDR1 and CDR2: SGHRS, YFSETQ. This CDR3 is built from 15 residues. CDR3 sequence (DNA): TGCGCCAGCAGCTTATCGACAGGGGCGCGGAATGAGCAGTTCTTC. Its protein is CASSLSTGARNEQFF.

The chain uses TRBV5-1 and TRBJ1-1, with a tentative D call TRBD1 (5 bases). The CDR3 spans 17 residues. V was clipped by 1 base and J by 0 bases, with 16 bases between them. The germline gives CDR1 SGHRS, CDR2 YFSETQ. CDR3 coding DNA: TGCGCCAGCAGCTTGACGGCAGGGATGAGGATGAACACTGAAGCTTTCTTT. This encodes CASSLTAGMRMNTEAFF. The full variable domain, completed using reference TRBV5-1 and TRBJ1-1, is KAGVTQTPRYLIKTRGQQVTLSCSPISGHRSVSWYQQTPGQGLQFLFEYFSETQRNKGNFPGRFSGRQFSNSRSEMNVSTLELGDSALYLCASSLTAGMRMNTEAFFGQGTRLTVV.

This sequence joins TRBV6-5 and TRBJ2-7, with a tentative D call TRBD1 (5 bases). Germline V lookup: CDR1 MNHEY, CDR2 SVGAGI. Trimming cost V 0 bases and J 4 bases, with 10 bases left between them. The CDR3 consists of 14 residues. This chain's CDR3 is CASSYSSPGYEQYF. In DNA, the CDR3 is TGTGCCAGCAGTTACTCCTCCCCAGGGTACGAGCAGTACTTC.

The CDR3 DNA reads TGCGCCAGCAGAAACCCGGGACAGGGGTACGAGCAGTACTTC. This gives the protein CASRNPGQGYEQYF. The chain joins TRBV5-1 to TRBJ2-7, with 10 bases identical to TRBD1. With 5 bases clipped from V and 4 bases from J, the junction kept 6 bases outside the gene matches. Germline V lookup: CDR1 SGHRS, CDR2 YFSETQ. This CDR3 is built from 14 residues.

The chain is built from TRBV29-1 and TRBJ1-1; 7 nucleotides line up with TRBD1. The junction had 6 bases not matched to a gene; V was cut back by 4 bases and J by 10 bases. The germline CDR1 and CDR2 sequences are SQVTM and ANQGSEA. CDR3 length: 11 amino acids. The CDR3 loop is CSVGAGGLAFF. The CDR3 DNA is TGCAGCGTTGGGGCAGGGGGGTTAGCTTTCTTT.

This rearrangement joins TRBV10-2 to TRBJ1-2; 9 bases agree with TRBD1. V was clipped by 9 bases and J by 3 bases; unmatched bases: 20. This CDR3 comprises 18 residues. Germline values: CDR1 WSHSY, CDR2 SAAADI. The CDR3 region has the DNA TGCGCCAGTACCGGACCCGGGACAGGGATCGGTGAGGACTATGGCTACACCTTC. Translated, it gives CASTGPGTGIGEDYGYTF.

This chain joins TRBV5-6 and TRBJ1-4, with a possible D match to TRBD1 (5 bases). CDR3 length: 18 residues. The germline V gene encodes CDR1 SGHDT and CDR2 YYEEEE. Between the trimmed V and J ends, which lost 4 bases and 2 bases, there was a span of 21 bases. CDR3 loop: CASSRSPGTIPTNEKLFF. CDR3 nucleotide sequence: TGTGCCAGCAGCCGCAGCCCCGGGACTATCCCCACTAATGAAAAACTGTTTTTT.

V gene TRBV11-2 combines with J gene TRBJ1-1; TRBD1 aligns across 9 bases. Trimming removed 1 base from V and 4 bases from J; junction bases left unmatched: 4. Germline V lookup: CDR1 SGHAT, CDR2 FQNNGV. The CDR3 runs 15 residues. CDR3 residues: CASSLATGGATEAFF. The CDR3 nucleotides are TGTGCCAGCAGCTTAGCGACAGGGGGGGCCACTGAAGCTTTCTTT.